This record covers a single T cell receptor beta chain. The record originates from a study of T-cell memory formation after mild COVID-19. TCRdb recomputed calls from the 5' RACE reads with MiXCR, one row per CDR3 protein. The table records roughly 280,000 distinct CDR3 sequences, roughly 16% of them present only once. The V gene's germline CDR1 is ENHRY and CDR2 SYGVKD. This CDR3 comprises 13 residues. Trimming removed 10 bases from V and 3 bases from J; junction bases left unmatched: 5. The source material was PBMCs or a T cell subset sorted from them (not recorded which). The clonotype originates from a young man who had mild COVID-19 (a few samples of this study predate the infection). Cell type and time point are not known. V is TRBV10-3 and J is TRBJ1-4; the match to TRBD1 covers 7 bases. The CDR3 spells CATGGSANEKLFF. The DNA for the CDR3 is TGTGCCACAGGGGGTTCCGCTAATGAAAAACTGTTTTTT.